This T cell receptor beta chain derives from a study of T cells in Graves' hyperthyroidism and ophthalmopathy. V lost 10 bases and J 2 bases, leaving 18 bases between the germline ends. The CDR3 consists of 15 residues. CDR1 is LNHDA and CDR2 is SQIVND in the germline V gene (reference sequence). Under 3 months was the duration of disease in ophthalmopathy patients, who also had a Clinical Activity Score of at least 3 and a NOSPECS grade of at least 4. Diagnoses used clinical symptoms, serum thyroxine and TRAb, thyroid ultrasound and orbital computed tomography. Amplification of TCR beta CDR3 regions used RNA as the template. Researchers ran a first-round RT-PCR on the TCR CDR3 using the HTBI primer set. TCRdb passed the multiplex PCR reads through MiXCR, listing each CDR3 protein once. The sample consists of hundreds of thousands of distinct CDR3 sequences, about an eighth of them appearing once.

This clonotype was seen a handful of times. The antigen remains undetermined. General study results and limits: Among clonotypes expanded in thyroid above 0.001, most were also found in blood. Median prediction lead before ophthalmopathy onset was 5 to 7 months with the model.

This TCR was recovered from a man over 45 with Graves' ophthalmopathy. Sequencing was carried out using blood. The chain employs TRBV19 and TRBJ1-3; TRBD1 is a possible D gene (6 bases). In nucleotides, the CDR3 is TGTGCCACATGCAGGGGAAGGGCTGCTGGAAACACCATATATTTT. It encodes CATCRGRAAGNTIYF. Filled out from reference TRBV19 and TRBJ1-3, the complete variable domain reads DGGITQSPKYLFRKEGQNVTLSCEQNLNHDAMYWYRQDPGQGLRLIYYSQIVNDFQKGDIAEGYSVSREKKESFPLTVTSAQKNPTAFYLCATCRGRAAGNTIYFGEGSWLTVV.